This T cell receptor (beta chain) was found in a study of T cell responses to AZD1222 COVID-19 vaccine. As for the study in general: Samples with a second dose at about 4 or about 12 weeks were pooled together. Study-level points and caveats: There were mostly white British donors and more females than males, and clonal diversity was possibly underestimated.

The CDR3 contains 14 residues. Germline V gene data show CDR1 as MNHEY and CDR2 as SVGAGI. With 5 bases removed from V and 3 bases from J, the gap between germline ends came to 13 bases. This clone came up once. The antigen is not known. Assay: immunoSEQ multiplex PCR; the TCRdb copy retains only in-frame clones and omits some. Among about 55,000 clones listed, approximately 84% were seen once. The chain is built from TRBV6-5 and TRBJ1-1; D gene uncertain. The clonotype was recovered from an adult in good health. Sequenced material: peripheral blood, taken on day 0 of AZD1222 vaccination. The CDR3, as DNA: TGTGCCAGCAGTAACGTGGAGGTTGACACTGAAGCTTTCTTT. Amino acids: CASSNVEVDTEAFF.